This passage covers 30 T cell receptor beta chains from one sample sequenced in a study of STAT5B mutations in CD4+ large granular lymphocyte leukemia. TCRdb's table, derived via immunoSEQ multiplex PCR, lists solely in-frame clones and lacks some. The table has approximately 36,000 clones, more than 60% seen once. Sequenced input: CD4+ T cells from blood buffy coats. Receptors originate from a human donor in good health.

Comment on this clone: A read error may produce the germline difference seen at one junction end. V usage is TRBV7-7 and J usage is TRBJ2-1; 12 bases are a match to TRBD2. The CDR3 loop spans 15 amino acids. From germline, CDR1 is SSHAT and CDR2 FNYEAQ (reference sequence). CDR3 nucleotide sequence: TGTGCTAGCAGTTATAGGACTAGCGGGATGCATGAGCAGTTCTTC. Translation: CASSYRTSGMHEQFF.

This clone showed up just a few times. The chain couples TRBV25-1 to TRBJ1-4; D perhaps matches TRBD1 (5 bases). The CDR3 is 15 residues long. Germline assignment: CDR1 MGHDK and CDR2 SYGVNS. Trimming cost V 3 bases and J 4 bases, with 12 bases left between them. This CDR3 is CASSDRQNLNEKLFF. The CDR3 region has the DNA TGTGCCAGCAGTGATCGACAGAACCTTAATGAAAAACTGTTTTTT.

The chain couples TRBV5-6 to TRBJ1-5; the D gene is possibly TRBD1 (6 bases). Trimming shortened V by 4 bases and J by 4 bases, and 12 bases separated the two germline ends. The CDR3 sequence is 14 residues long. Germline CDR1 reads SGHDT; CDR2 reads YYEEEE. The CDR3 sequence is CASSHRVGNQPQHF. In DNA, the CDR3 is TGTGCCAGCAGCCACAGGGTTGGTAATCAGCCCCAGCATTTT.

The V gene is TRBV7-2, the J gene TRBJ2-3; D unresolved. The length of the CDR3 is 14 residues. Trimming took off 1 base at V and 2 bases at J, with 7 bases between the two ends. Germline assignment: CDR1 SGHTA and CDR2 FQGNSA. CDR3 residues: CASSLDSVTDTQYF. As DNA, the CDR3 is TGTGCCAGCAGCTTAGATTCGGTCACAGATACGCAGTATTTT.

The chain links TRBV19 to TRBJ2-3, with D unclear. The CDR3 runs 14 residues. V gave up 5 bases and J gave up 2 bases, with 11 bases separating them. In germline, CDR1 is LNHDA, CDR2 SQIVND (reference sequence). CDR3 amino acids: CASSHRELTDTQYF. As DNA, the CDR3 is TGTGCCAGTAGTCATAGGGAACTCACAGATACGCAGTATTTT. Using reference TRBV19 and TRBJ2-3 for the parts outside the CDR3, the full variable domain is DGGITQSPKYLFRKEGQNVTLSCEQNLNHDAMYWYRQDPGQGLRLIYYSQIVNDFQKGDIAEGYSVSREKKESFPLTVTSAQKNPTAFYLCASSHRELTDTQYFGPGTRLTVL.

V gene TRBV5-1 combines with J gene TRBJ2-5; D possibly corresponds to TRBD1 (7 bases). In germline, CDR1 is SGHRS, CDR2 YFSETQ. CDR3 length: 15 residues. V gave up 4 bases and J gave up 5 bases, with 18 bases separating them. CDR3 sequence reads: CASSGTGAAGETQYF. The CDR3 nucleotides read TGCGCCAGCAGCGGAACAGGGGCCGCGGGGGAGACCCAGTACTTC.

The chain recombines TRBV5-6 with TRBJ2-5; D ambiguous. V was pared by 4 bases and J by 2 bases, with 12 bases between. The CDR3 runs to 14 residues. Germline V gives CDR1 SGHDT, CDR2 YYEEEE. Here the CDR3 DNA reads TGTGCCAGCAGCCTGGTGGGAAATCAAGAGACCCAGTACTTC. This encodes CASSLVGNQETQYF.

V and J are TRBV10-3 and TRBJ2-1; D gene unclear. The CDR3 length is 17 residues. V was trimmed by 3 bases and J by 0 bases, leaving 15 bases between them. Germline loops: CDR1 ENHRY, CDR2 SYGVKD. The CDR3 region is CAISDRAFQVSYNEQFF. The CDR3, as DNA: TGTGCCATCAGTGACCGAGCTTTTCAGGTCTCCTACAATGAGCAGTTCTTC.

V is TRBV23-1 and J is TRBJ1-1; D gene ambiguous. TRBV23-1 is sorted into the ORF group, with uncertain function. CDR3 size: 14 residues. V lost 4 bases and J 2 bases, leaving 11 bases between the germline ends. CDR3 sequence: CASSLPDRNTEAFF. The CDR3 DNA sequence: TGCGCCAGCAGTCTCCCGGATCGTAACACTGAAGCTTTCTTT.

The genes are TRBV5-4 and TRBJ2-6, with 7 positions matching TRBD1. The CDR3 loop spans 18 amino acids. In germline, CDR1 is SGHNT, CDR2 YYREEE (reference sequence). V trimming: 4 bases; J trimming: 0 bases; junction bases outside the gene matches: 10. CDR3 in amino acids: CASSPPGQPTSGANVLTF. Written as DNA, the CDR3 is TGTGCCAGCAGCCCCCCGGGACAGCCAACCTCTGGGGCCAACGTCCTGACTTTC.

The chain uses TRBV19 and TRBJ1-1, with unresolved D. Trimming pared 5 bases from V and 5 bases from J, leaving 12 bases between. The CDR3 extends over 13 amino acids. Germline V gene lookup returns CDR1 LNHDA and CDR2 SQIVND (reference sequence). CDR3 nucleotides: TGTGCCAGTAGTCCGACGCTTGGAACTGAAGCTTTCTTT. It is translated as CASSPTLGTEAFF.

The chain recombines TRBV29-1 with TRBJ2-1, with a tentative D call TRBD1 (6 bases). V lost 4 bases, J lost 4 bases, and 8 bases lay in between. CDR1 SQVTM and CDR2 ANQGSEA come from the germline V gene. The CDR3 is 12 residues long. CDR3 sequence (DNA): TGCAGCGTTGTAGGGGGATACAATGAGCAGTTCTTC. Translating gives CSVVGGYNEQFF.

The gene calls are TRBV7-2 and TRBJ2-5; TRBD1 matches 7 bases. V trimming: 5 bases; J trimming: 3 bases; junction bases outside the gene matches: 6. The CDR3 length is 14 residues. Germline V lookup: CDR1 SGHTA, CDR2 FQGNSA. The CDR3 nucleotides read TGTGCCAGCAGCGTATCGACAGGGAAAGAGACCCAGTACTTC. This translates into CASSVSTGKETQYF.

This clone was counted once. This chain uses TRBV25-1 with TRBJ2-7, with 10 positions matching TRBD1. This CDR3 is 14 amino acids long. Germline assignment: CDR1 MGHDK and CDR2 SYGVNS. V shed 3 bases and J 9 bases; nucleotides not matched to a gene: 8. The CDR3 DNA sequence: TGTGCCAGCAGTGAGGACAGGGGGTACCTCGTGCAGTACTTC. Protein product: CASSEDRGYLVQYF.

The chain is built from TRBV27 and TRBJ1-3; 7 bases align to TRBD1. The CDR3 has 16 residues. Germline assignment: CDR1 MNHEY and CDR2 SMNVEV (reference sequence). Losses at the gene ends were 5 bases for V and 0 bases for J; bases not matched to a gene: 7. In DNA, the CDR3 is TGTGCCAGCAGTAAGCATGGGACAGACTCTGGAAACACCATATATTTT. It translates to CASSKHGTDSGNTIYF.

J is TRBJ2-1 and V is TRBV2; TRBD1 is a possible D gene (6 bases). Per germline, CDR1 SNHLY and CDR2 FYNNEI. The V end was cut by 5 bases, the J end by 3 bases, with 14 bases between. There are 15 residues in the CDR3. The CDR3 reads CASSQQGPIYNEQFF. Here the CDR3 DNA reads TGTGCCAGCAGTCAACAGGGTCCCATCTACAATGAGCAGTTCTTC. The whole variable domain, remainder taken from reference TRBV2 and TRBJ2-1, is EPEVTQTPSHQVTQMGQEVILRCVPISNHLYFYWYRQILGQKVEFLVSFYNNEISEKSEIFDDQFSVERPDGSNFTLKIRSTKLEDSAMYFCASSQQGPIYNEQFFGPGTRLTVL.

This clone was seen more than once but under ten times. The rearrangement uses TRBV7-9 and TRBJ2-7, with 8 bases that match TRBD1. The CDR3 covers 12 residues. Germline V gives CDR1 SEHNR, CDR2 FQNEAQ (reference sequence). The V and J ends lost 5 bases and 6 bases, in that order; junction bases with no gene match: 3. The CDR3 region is CASSGQGFEQYF. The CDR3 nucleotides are TGTGCCAGCAGCGGACAGGGATTCGAGCAGTACTTC.

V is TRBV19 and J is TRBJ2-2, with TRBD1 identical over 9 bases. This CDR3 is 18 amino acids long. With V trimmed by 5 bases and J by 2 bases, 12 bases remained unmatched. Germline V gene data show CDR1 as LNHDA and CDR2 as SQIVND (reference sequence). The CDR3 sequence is CASSPRPMTGGNTGELFF. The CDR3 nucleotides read TGTGCCAGTAGTCCAAGGCCCATGACAGGGGGTAACACCGGGGAGCTGTTTTTT.

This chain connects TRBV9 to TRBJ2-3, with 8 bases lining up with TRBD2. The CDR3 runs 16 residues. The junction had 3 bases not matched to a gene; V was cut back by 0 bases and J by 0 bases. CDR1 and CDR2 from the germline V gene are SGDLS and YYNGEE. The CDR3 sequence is CASSVAGGTSTDTQYF. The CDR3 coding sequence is TGTGCCAGCAGCGTAGCGGGGGGGACTAGCACAGATACGCAGTATTTT.

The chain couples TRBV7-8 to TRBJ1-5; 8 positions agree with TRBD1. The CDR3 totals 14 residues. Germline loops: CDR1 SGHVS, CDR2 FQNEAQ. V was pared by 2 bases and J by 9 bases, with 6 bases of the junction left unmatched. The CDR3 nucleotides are TGTGCCAGCAGCTTACAGGACAGGGCACCGCCCCAGCATTTT. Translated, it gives CASSLQDRAPPQHF.

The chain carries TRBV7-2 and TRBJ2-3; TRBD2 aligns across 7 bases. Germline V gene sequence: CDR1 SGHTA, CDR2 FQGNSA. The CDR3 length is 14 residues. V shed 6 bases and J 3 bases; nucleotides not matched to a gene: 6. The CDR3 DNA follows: TGTGCCAGCAGTAGGAGCGGGACTACAGATACGCAGTATTTT. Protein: CASSRSGTTDTQYF.

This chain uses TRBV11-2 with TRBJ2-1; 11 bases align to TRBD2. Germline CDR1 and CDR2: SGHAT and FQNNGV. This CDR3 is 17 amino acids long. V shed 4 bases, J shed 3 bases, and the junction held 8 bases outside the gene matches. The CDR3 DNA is TGTGCCAGCAGCTCTCCGGGGACTAGCGGATTCTACAATGAGCAGTTCTTC. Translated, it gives CASSSPGTSGFYNEQFF.

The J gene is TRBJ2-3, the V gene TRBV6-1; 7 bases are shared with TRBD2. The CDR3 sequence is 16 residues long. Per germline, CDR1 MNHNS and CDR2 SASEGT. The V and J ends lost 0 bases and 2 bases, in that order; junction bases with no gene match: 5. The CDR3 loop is CASSEAGTTNTDTQYF. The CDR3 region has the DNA TGTGCCAGCAGTGAAGCCGGGACTACGAACACAGATACGCAGTATTTT.

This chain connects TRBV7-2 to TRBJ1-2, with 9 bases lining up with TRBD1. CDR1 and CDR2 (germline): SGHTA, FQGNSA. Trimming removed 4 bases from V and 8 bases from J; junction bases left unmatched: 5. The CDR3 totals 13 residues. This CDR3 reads CASSSGQGGGYTF. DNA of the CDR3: TGTGCCAGCAGCTCGGGACAGGGTGGCGGCTACACCTTC. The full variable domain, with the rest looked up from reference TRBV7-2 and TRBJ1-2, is GAGVSQSPSNKVTEKGKDVELRCDPISGHTALYWYRQSLGQGLEFLIYFQGNSAPDKSGLPSDRFSAERTGGSVSTLTIQRTQQEDSAVYLCASSSGQGGGYTFGSGTRLTVV.

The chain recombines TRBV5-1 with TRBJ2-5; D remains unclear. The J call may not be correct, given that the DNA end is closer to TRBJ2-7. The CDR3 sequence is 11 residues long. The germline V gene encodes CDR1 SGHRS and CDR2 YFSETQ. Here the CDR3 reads CASSLDYEQYF. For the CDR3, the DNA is TGCGCCAGCAGCTTAGACTACGAGCAGTACTTC.

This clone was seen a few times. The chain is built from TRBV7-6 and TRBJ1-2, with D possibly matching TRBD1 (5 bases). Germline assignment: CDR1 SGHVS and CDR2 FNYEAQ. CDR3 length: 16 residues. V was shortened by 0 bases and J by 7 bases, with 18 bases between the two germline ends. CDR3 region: CASSLASLVGESGYTF. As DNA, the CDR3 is TGTGCCAGCAGCTTAGCGAGTCTTGTAGGGGAGAGTGGCTACACCTTC. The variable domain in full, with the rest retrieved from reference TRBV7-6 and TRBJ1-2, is GAGVSQSPRYKVTKRGQDVALRCDPISGHVSLYWYRQALGQGPEFLTYFNYEAQQDKSGLPNDRFSAERPEGSISTLTIQRTEQRDSAMYRCASSLASLVGESGYTFGSGTRLTVV.

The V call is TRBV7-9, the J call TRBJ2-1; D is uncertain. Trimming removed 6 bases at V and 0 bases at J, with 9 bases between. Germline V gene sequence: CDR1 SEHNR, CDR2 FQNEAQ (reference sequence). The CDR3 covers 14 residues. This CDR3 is CASSALPSYNEQFF. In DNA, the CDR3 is TGTGCCAGCAGTGCACTTCCCTCCTACAATGAGCAGTTCTTC.

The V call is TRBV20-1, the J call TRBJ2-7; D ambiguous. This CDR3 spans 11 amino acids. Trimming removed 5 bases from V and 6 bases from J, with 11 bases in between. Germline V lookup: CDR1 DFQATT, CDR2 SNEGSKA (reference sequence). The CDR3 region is CSAGLLGEQYF. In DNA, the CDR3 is TGCAGTGCTGGCCTTCTGGGCGAGCAGTACTTC.

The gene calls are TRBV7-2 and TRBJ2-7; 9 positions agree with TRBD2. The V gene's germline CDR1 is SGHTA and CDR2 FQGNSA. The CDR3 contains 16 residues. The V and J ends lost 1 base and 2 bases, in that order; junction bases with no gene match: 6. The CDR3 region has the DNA TGTGCCAGCAGCTTAGGAGGCGGGGGGGGACCCTACGAGCAGTACTTC. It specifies CASSLGGGGGPYEQYF. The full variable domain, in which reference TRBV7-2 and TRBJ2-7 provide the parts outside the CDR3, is GAGVSQSPSNKVTEKGKDVELRCDPISGHTALYWYRQSLGQGLEFLIYFQGNSAPDKSGLPSDRFSAERTGGSVSTLTIQRTQQEDSAVYLCASSLGGGGGPYEQYFGPGTRLTVT.

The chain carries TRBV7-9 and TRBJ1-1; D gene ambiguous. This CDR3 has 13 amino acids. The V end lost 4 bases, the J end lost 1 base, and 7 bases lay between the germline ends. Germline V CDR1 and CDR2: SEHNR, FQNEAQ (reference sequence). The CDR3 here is CASSYTENTEAFF. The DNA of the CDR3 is TGTGCCAGCAGCTATACAGAGAACACTGAAGCTTTCTTT.